This TCR beta chain was identified in a study of blood T cells in healthy people across ages. Each of the donors had around 9 milliliters of peripheral blood drawn into EDTA-treated Vacutainer tubes. Per-sample PBMC isolation yielded at least 6.5 million cells. A second PCR, run for about 7 to 11 cycles, used a sample-barcoded 5' primer plus a J-beta primer mix. TCRdb analysed the 5' RACE reads with MiXCR anew, one entry per CDR3 protein. Of more than 650,000 distinct CDR3 sequences listed, 50% to 65% are singletons. The V and J ends lost 5 bases and 0 bases respectively, with 21 bases between them. The CDR3 contains 18 residues. CDR1 is SGHTA, CDR2 FQGNSA, per germline.

The clonotype originates from a man at least 80 years old in good health. The rearrangement joins TRBV7-2 to TRBJ2-3; D uncertain. Sequencing used blood. The CDR3 loop reads CASSPRLRPPTSTDTQYF. In nucleotides, the CDR3 is TGTGCCAGCAGCCCCCGACTCCGACCCCCGACTAGCACAGATACGCAGTATTTT.